Listed below are T cell receptor beta chains from one sample, sequenced in a study of blood T cell repertoires in COVID-19. The method was immunoSEQ multiplex PCR; TCRdb's version includes in-frame clones alone and lacks a portion of them. The data show hundreds of thousands of clones, around 87% seen once. The sequencing sample was made of PBMCs or T cells enriched from blood (not recorded which). Every receptor here comes from a man aged 40-50 years in a cohort exposed to, infected with or recovered from COVID-19 (not recorded which). The CDR3 runs from the conserved cysteine through the conserved F or W. The D gene is left open where the match is weak. Size is omitted from some rows. Given values are once, few, many or a class for expanded clones.

CDR3 DNA,CDR3 protein,clone size,J gene,D gene,V gene
TGTGCCAGCAGCCCCGAGACAGGGGTTGGCTACACCTTC,CASSPETGVGYTF,.,TRBJ1-2,TRBD1,TRBV2
TGTGCCAGTAGGTACCAGACAGGGACAGATACGCAGTATTTT,CASRYQTGTDTQYF,.,TRBJ2-3,TRBD1,TRBV19
TGTGCCAGCAGTTTCTACAGGGGGCAGGGCACAGATACGCAGTATTTT,CASSFYRGQGTDTQYF,.,TRBJ2-3,TRBD1,TRBV27
TGTGCCAGCATTAGCGGGACATCCTACGAGCAGTACTTC,CASISGTSYEQYF,.,TRBJ2-7,TRBD2,TRBV6-5
TGTGCCAGCAGACCGGGACACCAAAATAATTCACCCCTCCACTTT,CASRPGHQNNSPLHF,.,TRBJ1-6,.,TRBV11-2
TGTGCCTGGAGTACTCGGGACAGAAAGTCCTACGAGCAGTACTTC,CAWSTRDRKSYEQYF,few,TRBJ2-7,TRBD1,TRBV30
TGTGCCAGCAGCTTAGCCAGCGGGACCTACGAGCAGTACTTC,CASSLASGTYEQYF,few,TRBJ2-7,TRBD2,TRBV7-2
TGCGCCAGCAGCCAGGGTGGACAGATCTATAATTCACCCCTCCACTTT,CASSQGGQIYNSPLHF,.,TRBJ1-6,.,TRBV4-1
TGTGCCAGCAGCCCGCAGGGGAATGAAGCTTTCTTT,CASSPQGNEAFF,.,TRBJ1-1,.,TRBV9
TGTGCCAGCAGCGCTTCGGGACTAGTCGAGTTGGGGGAGCAGTTCTTC,CASSASGLVELGEQFF,.,TRBJ2-1,TRBD2,TRBV9